This T cell receptor beta chain was recorded in a study of blood T cell repertoires in COVID-19. Study background: Italy, Spain and the United States were the sources of the convalescent and acute COVID-19 samples. Sample material is recorded as cDNA or gDNA derived from T cells, B-cell-depleted T cells, or PBMCs.

In the study's own analysis: For nucleated cells, counts were estimated from reference gene primer amplification. TCRdb's copy holds only in-frame clones and misses some; the assay was immunoSEQ multiplex PCR. Clonal size and the V and J genes are those of that table, whereas D and trimming came from the DNA. The sample lists 70,000 or so clones; 82% were seen once. This CDR3 has 14 residues. V lost 6 bases and J 4 bases, leaving 15 bases between the germline ends. Germline CDR1 reads ENHRY; CDR2 reads SYGVKD. This receptor was identified in a human donor in a cohort sampled during active COVID-19. Sample: peripheral blood. V and J are TRBV10-3 and TRBJ1-1; D gene uncertain. In DNA, the CDR3 is TGTGCCATCAGAGCTTATCTCTTAAGCACTGAAGCTTTCTTT. Translating gives CAIRAYLLSTEAFF.